This T cell receptor beta chain was captured by sequencing in a study of T cell responses to AZD1222 COVID-19 vaccine. On this clone: Its antigen is still unknown.

The assay was immunoSEQ multiplex PCR, and TCRdb's table has in-frame clones only and misses some. The table lists approximately 120,000 clones, nearly 90% of them singletons. Study-wide findings and caveats: Baseline antibody screening turned up just a handful of seropositive AZD1222 recipients.

The V gene end was trimmed by 5 bases and the J gene end by 3 bases; junction bases not matched to a gene: 10. Germline CDR1 and CDR2: SGHNT and YYREEE (reference sequence). The CDR3 totals 15 residues. The input for sequencing was peripheral blood, taken on day 0 of MenACWY control vaccination. This clonotype was sampled from an adult in good health. The rearrangement uses TRBV5-4 and TRBJ2-5; 7 bases map to TRBD1. CDR3 residues: CASRQGLSIEETQYF. The CDR3 coding sequence is TGTGCCAGCAGACAGGGGCTCTCCATTGAAGAGACCCAGTACTTC.